At least ten counts were recorded for the clone carrying this T cell receptor beta chain. Its antigen is unidentified. This specimen comes from a study of T-cell reconstitution after alpha-beta-depleted transplantation in children. Unique molecular identifiers tagged the TCRbeta library. TCRdb analysed the PCR reads with MiXCR anew, one entry per CDR3 protein. The sample carries about 240,000 distinct CDR3 sequences, 20% to 30% recorded once. The CDR3 has 15 residues. From germline, CDR1 is SGHTA and CDR2 FQGNSA. The trim removed 3 bases at V and 3 bases at J, leaving 1 base unmatched. Study results and limitations: Alpha-beta T cells present about two months after transplant were reported to originate from several hundred expanded graft clones. Most T-cell counts and diversity one year after the transplant came from T cells that were newly produced.

This sample comprised PBMCs, obtained before TCRalphabeta/CD19-depleted stem cell transplant. The chain has TRBV7-2 and TRBJ2-3; TRBD2 matches at 12 bases. The clonotype comes from a girl aged 2 to 10 with Fanconi anemia, due to receive a stem cell transplant. CDR3: CASSLGTSGTDTQYF. DNA for the CDR3: TGTGCCAGCAGCTTGGGGACTAGCGGGACAGATACGCAGTATTTT.